This T cell receptor beta chain was recorded in a study of cytomegalovirus exposure and HLA in healthy donors. The PCR was carried out with 60 Vbeta primers and 13 Jbeta primers. Repertoires were generated with immunoSEQ multiplex PCR, while TCRdb's copy carries only in-frame clones and drops some. The sample contains some 150,000 clones, 82% of which appear only once. With 2 bases removed from V and 4 bases from J, the gap between germline ends came to 12 bases. The CDR3 is 15 amino acids. CDR1 is MGHRA and CDR2 is YSYEKL in the germline V gene. This sequence was found in a man aged 45-60 years in good health and CMV-seropositive. The sequenced sample consisted of PBMCs. The gene calls are TRBV4-1 and TRBJ2-1; D remains unclear. In DNA form, the CDR3 reads TGCGCCAGCAGCCAAATTCACAACACGTACAATGAGCAGTTCTTC. It encodes CASSQIHNTYNEQFF.